These 5 T cell receptor beta chains originate from one sample sequenced in a study of shared clonotypes between healthy human individuals. Clones were sequenced by immunoSEQ multiplex PCR, and TCRdb holds only the in-frame ones, with some missing. The repertoire holds about 510,000 clones, with roughly 95% as singletons. Sequences were obtained from naive CD4+ T cells sorted from blood. Subset specified: CD45RA+ positively selected. These receptors were obtained from a woman aged 30 to 39 in good health.

This chain links TRBV28 with TRBJ1-2; D is possibly TRBD1 (6 bases). This CDR3 region has 13 residues. Trimming removed 6 bases at V and 7 bases at J, with 15 bases between. Germline-derived CDR1 and CDR2 are MDHEN and SYDVKM. The CDR3 DNA follows: TGTGCCAGCAGATACACAGGGAGACCTGGCTACACCTTC. Protein: CASRYTGRPGYTF.

J is TRBJ2-3 and V is TRBV30; TRBD2 might be the D (6 bases). V dropped 3 bases and J dropped 6 bases, with 13 bases sitting between them. Looked up from germline, CDR1 is GTSNPN and CDR2 is SVGIG (reference sequence). CDR3 size: 13 residues. In DNA, the CDR3 is TGTGCCTGGAGCCTAGCGCCCCCGGATACGCAGTATTTT. It encodes CAWSLAPPDTQYF.

The chain links TRBV19 to TRBJ2-7, with TRBD1 matching over 7 bases. CDR1 LNHDA and CDR2 SQIVND come from the germline V gene (reference sequence). With 3 bases clipped from V and 5 bases from J, the junction kept 7 bases outside the gene matches. The CDR3 loop spans 14 amino acids. CDR3 nucleotide sequence: TGTGCCAGTAGTATTACGACAGGGAGCCACGAGCAGTACTTC. Protein sequence: CASSITTGSHEQYF.

This chain links TRBV9 with TRBJ2-3; no clear D gene. Germline CDR1 SGDLS, CDR2 YYNGEE. V was cut by 1 base and J by 6 bases, with 12 bases left in between. The CDR3 contains 14 residues. The CDR3, as DNA: TGTGCCAGCAGCGTATCGACTTCTCCCGATACGCAGTATTTT. Translation gives CASSVSTSPDTQYF.

This chain links TRBV2 with TRBJ1-2; D unclear. The V and J ends lost 5 bases and 4 bases respectively, with 11 bases between them. CDR1 and CDR2 (germline): SNHLY, FYNNEI. There are 13 residues in the CDR3. CDR3 sequence (DNA): TGTGCCAGCAGTCGACGCGGCCTCTATGGCTACACCTTC. It specifies CASSRRGLYGYTF. The complete variable domain, with remaining parts taken from reference TRBV2 and TRBJ1-2, reads EPEVTQTPSHQVTQMGQEVILRCVPISNHLYFYWYRQILGQKVEFLVSFYNNEISEKSEIFDDQFSVERPDGSNFTLKIRSTKLEDSAMYFCASSRRGLYGYTFGSGTRLTVV.